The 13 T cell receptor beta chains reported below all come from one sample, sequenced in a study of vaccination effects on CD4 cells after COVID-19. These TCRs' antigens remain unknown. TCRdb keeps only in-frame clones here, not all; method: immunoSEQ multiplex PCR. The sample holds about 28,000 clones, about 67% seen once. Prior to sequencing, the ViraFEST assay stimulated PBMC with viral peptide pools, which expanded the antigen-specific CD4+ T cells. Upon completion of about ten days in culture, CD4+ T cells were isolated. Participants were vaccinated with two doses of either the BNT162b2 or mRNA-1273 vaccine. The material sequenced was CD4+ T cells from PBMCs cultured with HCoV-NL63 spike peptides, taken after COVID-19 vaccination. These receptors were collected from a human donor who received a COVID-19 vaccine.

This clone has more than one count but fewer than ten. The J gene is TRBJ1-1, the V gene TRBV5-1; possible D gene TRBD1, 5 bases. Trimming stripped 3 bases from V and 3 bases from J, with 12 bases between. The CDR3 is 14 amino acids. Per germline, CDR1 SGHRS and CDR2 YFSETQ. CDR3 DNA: TGCGCCAGCAGCTCCCAGCCGGGGGACACTGAAGCTTTCTTT. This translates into CASSSQPGDTEAFF.

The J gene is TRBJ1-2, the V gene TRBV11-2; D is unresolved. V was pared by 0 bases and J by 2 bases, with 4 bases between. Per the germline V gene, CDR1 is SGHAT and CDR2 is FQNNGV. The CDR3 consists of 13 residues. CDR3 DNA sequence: TGTGCCAGCAGCTTAGATCGGAACTATGGCTACACCTTC. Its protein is CASSLDRNYGYTF.

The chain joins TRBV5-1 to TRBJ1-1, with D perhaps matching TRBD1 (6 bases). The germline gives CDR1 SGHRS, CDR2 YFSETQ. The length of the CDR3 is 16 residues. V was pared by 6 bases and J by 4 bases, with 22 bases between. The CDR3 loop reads CASKTGLGDQVTEAFF. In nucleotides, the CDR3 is TGCGCCAGCAAAACAGGGCTTGGCGATCAGGTCACTGAAGCTTTCTTT.

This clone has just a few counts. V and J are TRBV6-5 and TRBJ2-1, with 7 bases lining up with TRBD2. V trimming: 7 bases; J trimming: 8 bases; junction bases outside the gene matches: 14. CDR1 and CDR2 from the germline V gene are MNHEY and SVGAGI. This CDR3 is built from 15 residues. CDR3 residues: CASTPGPGRAHEQFF. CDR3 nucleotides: TGTGCCAGCACCCCGGGGCCGGGGAGGGCCCATGAGCAGTTCTTC.

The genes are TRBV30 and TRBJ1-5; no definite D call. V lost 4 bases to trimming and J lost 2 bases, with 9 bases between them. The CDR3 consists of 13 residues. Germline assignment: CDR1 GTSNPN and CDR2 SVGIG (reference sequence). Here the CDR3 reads CAWKNSGNQPQHF. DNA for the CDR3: TGTGCCTGGAAAAATAGCGGCAATCAGCCCCAGCATTTT.

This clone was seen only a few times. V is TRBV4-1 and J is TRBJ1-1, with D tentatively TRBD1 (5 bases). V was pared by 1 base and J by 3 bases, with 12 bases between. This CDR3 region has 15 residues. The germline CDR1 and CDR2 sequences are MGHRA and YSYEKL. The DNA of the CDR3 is TGCGCCAGCAGCCAAGGTACGTGGGGGGACACTGAAGCTTTCTTT. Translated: CASSQGTWGDTEAFF.

The CDR3 DNA sequence: TGTGCCAGCAGCCGTGGATCTTCTGGAAACACCATATATTTT. This gives the protein CASSRGSSGNTIYF. The rearrangement links TRBV7-2 to TRBJ1-3; D call uncertain. Between the trimmed V and J ends, which lost 5 bases and 1 base, there was a span of 9 bases. This CDR3 has 14 residues. Germline-derived CDR1 and CDR2 are SGHTA and FQGNSA.

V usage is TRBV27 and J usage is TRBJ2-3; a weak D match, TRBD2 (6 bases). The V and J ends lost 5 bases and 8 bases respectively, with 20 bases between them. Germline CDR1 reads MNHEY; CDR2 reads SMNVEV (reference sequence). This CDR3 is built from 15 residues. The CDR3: CASSTSPATSFTQYF. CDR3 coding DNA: TGTGCCAGCAGTACCTCCCCAGCGACTAGTTTTACGCAGTATTTT.

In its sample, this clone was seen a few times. CDR3 residues: CASSLLGLAGYEQYF. The CDR3 DNA reads TGTGCCAGCAGCCTCTTGGGACTAGCAGGGTACGAGCAGTACTTC. The chain carries TRBV5-6 and TRBJ2-7; the match to TRBD2 covers 9 bases. Germline values: CDR1 SGHDT, CDR2 YYEEEE. Losses at the gene ends were 4 bases for V and 4 bases for J; bases not matched to a gene: 9. The CDR3 runs 15 residues.

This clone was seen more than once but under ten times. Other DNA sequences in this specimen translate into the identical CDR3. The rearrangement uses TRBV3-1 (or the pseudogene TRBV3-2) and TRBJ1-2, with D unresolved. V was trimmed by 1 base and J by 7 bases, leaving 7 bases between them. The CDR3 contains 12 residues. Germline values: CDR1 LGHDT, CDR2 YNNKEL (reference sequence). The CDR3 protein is CASSQGNSGYTF. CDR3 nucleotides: TGTGCCAGCAGCCAAGGTAACAGTGGCTACACCTTC.

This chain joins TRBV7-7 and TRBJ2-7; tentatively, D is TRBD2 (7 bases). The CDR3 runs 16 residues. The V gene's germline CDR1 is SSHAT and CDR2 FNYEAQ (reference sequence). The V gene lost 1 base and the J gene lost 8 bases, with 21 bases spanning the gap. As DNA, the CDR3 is TGTGCCAGCAGCTTAGAGTCCCGGGCGGGGGCGGGAAAGCAGTACTTC. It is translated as CASSLESRAGAGKQYF.

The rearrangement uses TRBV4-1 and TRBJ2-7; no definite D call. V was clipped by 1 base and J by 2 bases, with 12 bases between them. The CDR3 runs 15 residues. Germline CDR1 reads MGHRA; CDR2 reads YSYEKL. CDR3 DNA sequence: TGCGCCAGCAGCCAAGTACCCACGGGCCCCTACGAGCAGTACTTC. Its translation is CASSQVPTGPYEQYF.

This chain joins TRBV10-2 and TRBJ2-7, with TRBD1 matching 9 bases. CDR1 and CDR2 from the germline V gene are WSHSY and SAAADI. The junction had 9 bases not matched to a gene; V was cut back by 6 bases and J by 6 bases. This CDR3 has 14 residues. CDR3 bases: TGCGCCAGCAGCGCCGGGACAGGGTTGTTCGAGCAGTACTTC. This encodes CASSAGTGLFEQYF.